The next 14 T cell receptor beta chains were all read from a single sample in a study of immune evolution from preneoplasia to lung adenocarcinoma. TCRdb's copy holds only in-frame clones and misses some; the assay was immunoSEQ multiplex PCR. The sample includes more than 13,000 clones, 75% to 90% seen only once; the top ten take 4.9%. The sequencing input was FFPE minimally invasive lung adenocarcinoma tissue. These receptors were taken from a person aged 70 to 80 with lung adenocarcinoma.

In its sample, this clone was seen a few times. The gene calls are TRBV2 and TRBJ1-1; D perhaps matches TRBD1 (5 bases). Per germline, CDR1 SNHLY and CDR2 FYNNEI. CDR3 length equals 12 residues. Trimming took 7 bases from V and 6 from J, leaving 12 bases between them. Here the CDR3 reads CASIQGGSEAFF. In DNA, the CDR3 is TGTGCCAGCATCCAGGGAGGGTCTGAAGCTTTCTTT.

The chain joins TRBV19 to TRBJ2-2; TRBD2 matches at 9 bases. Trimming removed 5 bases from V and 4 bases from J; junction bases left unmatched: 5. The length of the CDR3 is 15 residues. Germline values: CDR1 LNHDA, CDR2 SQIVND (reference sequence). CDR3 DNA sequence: TGTGCCAGTAGTTTCGGCGGGGGGGCCACCGGGGAGCTGTTTTTT. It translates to CASSFGGGATGELFF.

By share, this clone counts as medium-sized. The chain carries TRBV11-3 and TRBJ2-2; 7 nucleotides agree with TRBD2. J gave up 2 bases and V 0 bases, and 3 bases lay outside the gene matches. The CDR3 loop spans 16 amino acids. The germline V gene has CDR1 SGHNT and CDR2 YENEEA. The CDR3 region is CASSLDRGLNTGELFF. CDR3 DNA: TGTGCCAGCAGCTTAGATCGGGGACTAAACACCGGGGAGCTGTTTTTT.

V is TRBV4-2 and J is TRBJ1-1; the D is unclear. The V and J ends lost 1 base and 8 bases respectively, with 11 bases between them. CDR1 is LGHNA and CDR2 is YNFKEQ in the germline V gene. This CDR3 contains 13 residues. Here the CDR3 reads CASSQVLMGEAFF. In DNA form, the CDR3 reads TGTGCCAGCAGCCAAGTTCTAATGGGGGAAGCTTTCTTT.

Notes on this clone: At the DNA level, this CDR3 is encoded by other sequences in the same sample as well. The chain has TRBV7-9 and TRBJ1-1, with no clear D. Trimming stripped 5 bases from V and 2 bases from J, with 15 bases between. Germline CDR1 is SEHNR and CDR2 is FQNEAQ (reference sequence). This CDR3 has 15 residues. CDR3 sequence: CASSPDGSGNTEAFF. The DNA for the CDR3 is TGTGCCAGCAGCCCAGACGGGAGTGGAAACACTGAAGCTTTCTTT. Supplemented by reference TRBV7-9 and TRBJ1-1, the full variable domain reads DTGVSQNPRHKITKRGQNVTFRCDPISEHNRLYWYRQTLGQGPEFLTYFQNEAQLEKSRLLSDRFSAERPKGSFSTLEIQRTEQGDSAMYLCASSPDGSGNTEAFFGQGTRLTVV.

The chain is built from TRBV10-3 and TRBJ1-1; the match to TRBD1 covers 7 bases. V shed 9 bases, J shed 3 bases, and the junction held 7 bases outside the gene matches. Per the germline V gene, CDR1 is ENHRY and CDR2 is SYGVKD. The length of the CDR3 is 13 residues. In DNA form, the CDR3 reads TGTGCCATGAGACAGGGTGGAGACACTGAAGCTTTCTTT. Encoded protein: CAMRQGGDTEAFF.

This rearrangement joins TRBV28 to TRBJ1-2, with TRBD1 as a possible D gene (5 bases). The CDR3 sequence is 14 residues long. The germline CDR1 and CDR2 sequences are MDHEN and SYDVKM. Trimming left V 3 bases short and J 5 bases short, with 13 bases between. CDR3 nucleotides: TGTGCCAGCAGTTTGTCGGGGGGGATTTATGGCTACACCTTC. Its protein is CASSLSGGIYGYTF.

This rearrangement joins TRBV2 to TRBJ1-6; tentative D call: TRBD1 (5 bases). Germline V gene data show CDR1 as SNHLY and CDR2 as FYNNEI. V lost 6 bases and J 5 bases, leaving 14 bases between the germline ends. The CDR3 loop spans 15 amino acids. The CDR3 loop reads CASRGQGGNNSPLHF. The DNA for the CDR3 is TGTGCCAGCAGGGGGCAGGGAGGGAATAATTCACCCCTCCACTTT.

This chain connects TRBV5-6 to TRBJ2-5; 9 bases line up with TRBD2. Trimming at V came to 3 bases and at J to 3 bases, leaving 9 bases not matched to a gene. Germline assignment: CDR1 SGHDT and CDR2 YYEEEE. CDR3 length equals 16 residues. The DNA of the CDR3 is TGTGCCAGCAGCTCGGGGGTTGGCGGGGGGGAAGAGACCCAGTACTTC. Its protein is CASSSGVGGGEETQYF.

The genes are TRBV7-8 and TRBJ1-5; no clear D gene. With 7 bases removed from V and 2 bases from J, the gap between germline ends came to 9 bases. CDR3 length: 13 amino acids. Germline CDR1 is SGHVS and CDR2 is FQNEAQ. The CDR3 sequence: CASTYGGNQPQHF. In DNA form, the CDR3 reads TGTGCCAGCACCTACGGGGGCAATCAGCCCCAGCATTTT.

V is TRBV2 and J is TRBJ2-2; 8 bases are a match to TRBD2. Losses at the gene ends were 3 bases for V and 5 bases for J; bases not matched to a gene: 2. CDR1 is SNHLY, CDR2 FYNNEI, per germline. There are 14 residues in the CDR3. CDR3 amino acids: CASSESGSTGELFF. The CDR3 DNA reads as TGTGCCAGCAGTGAGAGCGGGAGTACCGGGGAGCTGTTTTTT.

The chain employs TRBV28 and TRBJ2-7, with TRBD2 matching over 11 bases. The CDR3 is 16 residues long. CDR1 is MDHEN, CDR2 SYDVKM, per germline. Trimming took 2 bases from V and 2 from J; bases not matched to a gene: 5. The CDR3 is CASSLTTSGTTYEQYF. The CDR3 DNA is TGTGCCAGCAGTTTAACGACTAGCGGGACCACCTACGAGCAGTACTTC.

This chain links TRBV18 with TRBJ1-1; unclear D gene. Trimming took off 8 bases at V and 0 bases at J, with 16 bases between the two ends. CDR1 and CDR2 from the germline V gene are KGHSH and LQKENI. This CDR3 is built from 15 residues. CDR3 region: CASAPPNAMNTEAFF. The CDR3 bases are TGTGCCAGCGCCCCCCCTAACGCTATGAACACTGAAGCTTTCTTT.

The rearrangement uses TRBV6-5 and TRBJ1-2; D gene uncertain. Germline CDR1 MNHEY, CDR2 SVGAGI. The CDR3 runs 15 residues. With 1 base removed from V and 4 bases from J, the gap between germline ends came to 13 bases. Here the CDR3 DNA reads TGTGCCAGCAGTTACTTACTCCCACAGCCCTATGGCTACACCTTC. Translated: CASSYLLPQPYGYTF.